The 7 T cell receptor beta chains listed next were all sequenced from one sample in a study of shared clonotypes between healthy human individuals. CD8 cells classed as naive were CD45RO-negative and positively selected for CCR7, excluding terminally differentiated effector memory CD45RA+ cells. Generated by immunoSEQ multiplex PCR, the TCRdb table keeps only in-frame clones and is missing some. The sample lists hundreds of thousands of clones, roughly 92% occurring once. The material sequenced was naive CD8+ T cells sorted from blood. The receptors were sampled from a man between 25 and 39 years old in good health.

This clone was counted a single time. The chain is built from TRBV19 and TRBJ2-7, with D maybe TRBD1 (6 bases). The CDR3 contains 11 residues. Trimming left V 10 bases short and J 2 bases short, with 9 bases between. Germline lookup yields CDR1 LNHDA and CDR2 SQIVND (reference sequence). This chain's CDR3 is CAKNRAYEQYF. The CDR3 nucleotides are TGTGCCAAGAACAGGGCCTACGAGCAGTACTTC.

The chain recombines TRBV7-2 with TRBJ1-2; no clear D. Trimming removed 2 bases from V and 2 bases from J, with 6 bases in between. Germline loops: CDR1 SGHTA, CDR2 FQGNSA. The CDR3 is made up of 13 amino acids. The CDR3 loop reads CASSLPQNYGYTF. For the CDR3, the DNA is TGTGCCAGCAGCTTACCGCAAAACTATGGCTACACCTTC.

The chain carries TRBV5-1 and TRBJ2-2; 7 nucleotides agree with TRBD2. The CDR3 is made up of 23 amino acids. J was trimmed by 8 bases and V by 4 bases; bases with no gene match: 35. The germline gives CDR1 SGHRS, CDR2 YFSETQ. The CDR3 coding sequence is TGCGCCAGCAGCCCGGATCTGGGACCCCGAGCGGGACTGGTACTACCCAAGCTAGGGGAGCTGTTTTTT. Translated, it gives CASSPDLGPRAGLVLPKLGELFF.

This clone was seen more than once but under ten times. This rearrangement joins TRBV2 to TRBJ1-4; D gene uncertain. Trimming left V 7 bases short and J 7 bases short, with 7 bases between. This CDR3 comprises 11 residues. Germline V CDR1 and CDR2: SNHLY, FYNNEI. The CDR3 DNA reads TGTGCCAGCATGGTTGGTGAAAAACTGTTTTTT. Its translation: CASMVGEKLFF.

The chain carries TRBV7-9 and TRBJ2-3; TRBD2 agrees at 9 bases. Losses at the gene ends were 5 bases for V and 4 bases for J; bases not matched to a gene: 13. Germline CDR1 SEHNR, CDR2 FQNEAQ (reference sequence). The CDR3 is made up of 17 amino acids. The CDR3 nucleotides are TGTGCCAGCAGCCCCCTGGTAGCGGGAGAGGGAGCAGATACGCAGTATTTT. Amino acids: CASSPLVAGEGADTQYF.

This chain uses TRBV7-5 with TRBJ1-5. TRBV7-5 is annotated as a pseudogene. CDR3 size: 17 residues. For the CDR3, the DNA is TGTGTCAGAAGCCCATCATTATTAGCGGGCCCCAATCAGCCCCAGCATTTT. This translates into CVRSPSLLAGPNQPQHF.

The V and J genes are TRBV7-5 and TRBJ2-1; the D call TRBD2 from the table was never checked on the DNA. TRBV7-5 represents a pseudogene. The CDR3 length is 19 residues. In DNA form, the CDR3 reads TGTGTCAGAAGCTTAGTACGGTTAGGGGTTCGGGAGTCCCTCAATGAGCAGTTCTTC. This sequence encodes CVRSLVRLGVRESLNEQFF.